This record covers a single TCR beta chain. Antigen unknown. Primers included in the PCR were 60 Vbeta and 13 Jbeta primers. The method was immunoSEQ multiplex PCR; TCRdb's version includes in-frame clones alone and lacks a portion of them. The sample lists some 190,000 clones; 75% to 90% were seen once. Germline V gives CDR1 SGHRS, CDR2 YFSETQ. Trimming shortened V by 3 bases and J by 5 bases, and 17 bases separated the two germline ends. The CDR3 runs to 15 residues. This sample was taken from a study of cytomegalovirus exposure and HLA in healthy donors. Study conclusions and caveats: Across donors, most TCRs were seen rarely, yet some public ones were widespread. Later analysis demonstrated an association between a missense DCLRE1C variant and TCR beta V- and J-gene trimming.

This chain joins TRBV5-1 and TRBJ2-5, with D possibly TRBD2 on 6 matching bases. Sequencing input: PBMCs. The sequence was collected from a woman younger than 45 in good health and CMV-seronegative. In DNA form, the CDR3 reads TGCGCCAGCAGCTCGTTAGGGGCTAGCGACGAGACCCAGTACTTC. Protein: CASSSLGASDETQYF.